This T cell receptor beta chain was sequenced during a study of CD8 T cells in ankylosing spondylitis. Germline CDR1 KGHDR, CDR2 SFDVKD. Trimming cost V 5 bases and J 5 bases, with 12 bases left between them. This CDR3 region has 14 residues. Quantitative 5'-RACE was performed with molecular barcodes, and it yielded the TCR beta libraries. A single record per CDR3 protein comes from TCRdb applying MiXCR to the 5' RACE reads. The sample contains 130,000 or so distinct CDR3 sequences, roughly 7.3% of which appear only once. This clonotype occurred many times. Its antigen is unidentified. Whole-study results and caveats: Made up of roughly 8 highly homologous variants, a TCR beta motif appeared characteristic of ankylosing spondylitis blood. As reported, disease-linked clones showed significant enrichment in matched ankylosing spondylitis synovial fluid.

The sequenced sample was blood, either unsorted or a sorted T cell fraction (not recorded which). This receptor was taken from a male donor with ankylosing spondylitis or in good health (not recorded which). The chain recombines TRBV24-1 with TRBJ2-1; D gene uncertain. DNA for the CDR3: TGTGCCACCAGTGTGGAGCCTCCTAACAATGAGCAGTTCTTC. Protein sequence: CATSVEPPNNEQFF.